The clone carrying this T cell receptor (beta chain) was detected many times. Its antigen remains unknown. This entry belongs to a study of metastatic and nonmetastatic thyroid tumors. The wider study: Repertoire data that came from the blood and tumor or nodule tissue of malignant and benign thyroid patients were compared.

The study's findings and limits: The study reportedly found significantly higher TCR beta diversity in malignant thyroid tumors than benign nodules, in blood and tumor.

This CDR3 contains 14 residues. The V end was cut by 4 bases, the J end by 2 bases, with 11 bases between. CDR1 is MGHRA and CDR2 is YSYEKL in the germline V gene. In the original workflow: Clinicopathological groups differed in CDR3, with these differences serving to build a distant-metastasis classifier for papillary thyroid cancer. TCRdb re-analyzed the PCR reads through MiXCR. These V and J calls rely on TCRdb rather than the paper's analysis. The sample carries 25,000 to 30,000 clones, roughly 17% recorded once. Patients underwent thyroid surgery, and none had received any treatment before it. V gene TRBV4-1 combines with J gene TRBJ1-1; D remains ambiguous. The specimen sequenced was blood. The clonotype was recovered from a male donor with papillary thyroid cancer or a benign thyroid nodule (not recorded which). Some clones in this sample may be carry-over from other donors' samples. The DNA for the CDR3 is TGCGCCAGCAGCCCCAACCGGGGAAACACTGAAGCTTTCTTT. Protein: CASSPNRGNTEAFF.